This entry lists 19 T cell receptor beta chains sequenced from one sample in a study of shared clonotypes between healthy human individuals. The naive CD8 fraction comprised CD45RO-negative cells positively selected for CCR7 and excluded terminally differentiated effector memory CD45RA+ cells. Sequenced by immunoSEQ multiplex PCR; TCRdb stores in-frame clones only, minus some. The data hold around 1,900,000 clones, with around 93% observed a single time. Sequencing was carried out using naive CD8+ T cells from PBMCs. The origin of the receptors is a young man in good health. Some clones in this sample may be carry-over from other donors' samples.

This chain joins TRBV5-1 and TRBJ2-7; TRBD1 is a possible D gene (6 bases). The germline V and J ends were trimmed by 3 bases and 5 bases, with 9 bases remaining between them. CDR3 length equals 12 residues. The V gene's germline CDR1 is SGHRS and CDR2 YFSETQ. The CDR3 DNA reads as TGCGCCAGCAGCTCGACAGGTAACGAGCAGTACTTC. Residues: CASSSTGNEQYF.

The chain has TRBV29-1 and TRBJ1-2; unclear D gene. Germline V CDR1 and CDR2: SQVTM, ANQGSEA. CDR3 length equals 14 residues. V lost 7 bases, J lost 6 bases, and 21 bases lay in between. The CDR3 nucleotides are TGCAGCGCGACGGGAGGCCAAGCGAGTGATGGCTACACCTTC. As protein: CSATGGQASDGYTF.

This clone was picked up one time. The V and J genes are TRBV7-9 and TRBJ1-1, with D uncertain. V was cut by 2 bases and J by 4 bases, with 14 bases left in between. Germline CDR1 is SEHNR and CDR2 is FQNEAQ (reference sequence). This CDR3 is 15 amino acids long. CDR3 DNA sequence: TGTGCCAGCAGCTTAATCTTATTAGCGGGCACTGAAGCTTTCTTT. It specifies CASSLILLAGTEAFF.

The chain is built from TRBV18 and TRBJ2-7; weak D call: TRBD1 (6 bases). Looked up from germline, CDR1 is KGHSH and CDR2 is LQKENI. This CDR3 is 15 amino acids long. V was cut by 4 bases and J by 0 bases, with 13 bases left in between. The CDR3 is CASSRRRTASYEQYF. The CDR3 DNA is TGTGCCAGCTCACGACGAAGGACAGCCTCCTACGAGCAGTACTTC. The entire variable domain, with the rest obtained from reference TRBV18 and TRBJ2-7, is as follows: NAGVMQNPRHLVRRRGQEARLRCSPMKGHSHVYWYRQLPEEGLKFMVYLQKENIIDESGMPKERFSAEFPKEGPSILRIQQVVRGDSAAYFCASSRRRTASYEQYFGPGTRLTVT.

The chain is built from TRBV6-5 and TRBJ1-1; 11 nucleotides align to TRBD1. The ends lost 6 bases at V and 3 bases at J; junction bases unmatched: 6. There are 15 residues in the CDR3. Germline V lookup: CDR1 MNHEY, CDR2 SVGAGI. As DNA, the CDR3 is TGTGCCAGCAGCCCCGGACAGGGGGCGGACACTGAAGCTTTCTTT. It specifies CASSPGQGADTEAFF.

This clone has a single count. V is TRBV5-4 and J is TRBJ2-3, with 13 bases identical to TRBD2. V shed 4 bases, J shed 5 bases, and the junction held 7 bases outside the gene matches. The CDR3 loop spans 16 amino acids. Per germline, CDR1 SGHNT and CDR2 YYREEE (reference sequence). The CDR3 region is CASSLGLAGAGDTQYF. DNA of the CDR3: TGTGCCAGCAGCCTAGGACTAGCGGGAGCGGGAGATACGCAGTATTTT.

The chain combines TRBV2 with TRBJ2-7, with a tentative D call TRBD1 (5 bases). Trimming removed 4 bases from V and 0 bases from J, with 16 bases in between. CDR1 and CDR2 (germline): SNHLY, FYNNEI. This CDR3 is built from 16 residues. CDR3 coding DNA: TGTGCCAGCAGTGGGACAACAGACGACCTCTCCTACGAGCAGTACTTC. This sequence encodes CASSGTTDDLSYEQYF.

This chain connects TRBV2 to TRBJ1-2; 7 bases match TRBD1. This CDR3 is built from 15 residues. The germline gives CDR1 SNHLY, CDR2 FYNNEI. V shed 8 bases and J 0 bases; nucleotides not matched to a gene: 9. The CDR3 here is CASDHRDSANYGYTF. The CDR3 DNA sequence: TGTGCCAGCGACCACCGGGACAGCGCTAACTATGGCTACACCTTC.

As concerns this clone: Other DNA sequences in the same sample also yield this CDR3. The rearrangement joins TRBV5-1 to TRBJ1-1; weak D call: TRBD1 (5 bases). The V end lost 4 bases, the J end lost 14 bases, and 21 bases lay between the germline ends. CDR3 length equals 13 residues. Germline assignment: CDR1 SGHRS and CDR2 YFSETQ. CDR3 bases: TGCGCCAGCAGCATTGGACAAGGTTACGATCCCTTCTTT. This codes for CASSIGQGYDPFF.

The chain recombines TRBV27 with TRBJ2-1; perhaps TRBD1 as D (7 bases). Germline V gene sequence: CDR1 MNHEY, CDR2 SMNVEV (reference sequence). Trimming removed 10 bases from V and 7 bases from J, with 17 bases in between. CDR3 size: 13 residues. The CDR3 nucleotides are TGTGCCACCAGACAGGGACTGGGGAATGAGCAGTTCTTC. As protein: CATRQGLGNEQFF.

A note on this clone: The identical CDR3 is also encoded by other nucleotide sequences in the sample. The chain recombines TRBV28 with TRBJ2-7; the D is unclear. V was pared by 6 bases and J by 0 bases, with 6 bases between. CDR1 and CDR2 (germline): MDHEN, SYDVKM. The CDR3 length is 12 residues. CDR3 sequence: CASSLFSYEQYF. CDR3 DNA sequence: TGTGCCAGCAGCCTATTCTCCTACGAGCAGTACTTC.

This chain uses TRBV9 with TRBJ2-7; no clear D gene. The germline V gene encodes CDR1 SGDLS and CDR2 YYNGEE. Trimming shortened V by 4 bases and J by 2 bases, and 19 bases separated the two germline ends. The CDR3 has 16 amino acids. CDR3 in DNA: TGTGCCAGCAGCCTTCCCGTTGCGTCACCTGCCTACGAGCAGTACTTC. It is translated as CASSLPVASPAYEQYF.

The V call is TRBV27, the J call TRBJ1-6, with D possibly TRBD1 on 5 matching bases. The CDR3 is made up of 12 amino acids. Germline assignment: CDR1 MNHEY and CDR2 SMNVEV (reference sequence). The ends were cut back, 2 bases at V and 16 bases at J, with 12 bases in the middle. The CDR3 coding sequence is TGTGCCAGCAGTTTACCATCAGGGACTCTCCACTTT. It is translated as CASSLPSGTLHF.

V gene TRBV11-3 combines with J gene TRBJ2-1; possible D gene TRBD2, 5 bases. CDR1 and CDR2 from the germline V gene are SGHNT and YENEEA. With 3 bases removed from V and 9 bases from J, the gap between germline ends came to 15 bases. The CDR3 has 14 amino acids. As DNA, the CDR3 is TGTGCCAGCAGCTTCCTAGCTAACCTCGGTGAGCAGTTCTTC. It specifies CASSFLANLGEQFF.

The J gene is TRBJ2-1, the V gene TRBV30; TRBD2 agrees at 12 bases. Germline trimming cut 4 bases from V and 5 bases from J; bases unmatched to any gene: 3. The germline gives CDR1 GTSNPN, CDR2 SVGIG (reference sequence). The CDR3 is 14 amino acids. CDR3 in amino acids: CAWKRLAGDNEQFF. As DNA, the CDR3 is TGTGCCTGGAAGAGACTAGCGGGGGACAATGAGCAGTTCTTC.

The genes are TRBV27 and TRBJ2-1; TRBD2 agrees at 7 bases. V was clipped by 2 bases and J by 9 bases; unmatched bases: 13. CDR1 is MNHEY, CDR2 SMNVEV, per germline (reference sequence). This CDR3 spans 16 amino acids. The CDR3: CASSLGGTIVVSEQFF. CDR3 bases: TGTGCCAGCAGTTTAGGTGGGACTATAGTCGTGAGTGAGCAGTTCTTC.

The V and J genes are TRBV19 and TRBJ1-5; weak D call: TRBD1 (6 bases). The V end lost 1 base, the J end lost 0 bases, and 13 bases lay between the germline ends. CDR3 length equals 17 residues. CDR1 is LNHDA and CDR2 is SQIVND in the germline V gene (reference sequence). The CDR3 sequence is CASSIGRGTFSNQPQHF. The CDR3 DNA reads as TGTGCCAGTAGTATAGGCCGGGGGACATTTAGCAATCAGCCCCAGCATTTT.

The chain is built from TRBV15 and TRBJ2-3; 7 positions match TRBD1. Looked up from germline, CDR1 is LNHNV and CDR2 is YYDKDF (reference sequence). The CDR3 spans 15 residues. V was pared by 4 bases and J by 2 bases, with 6 bases of the junction left unmatched. CDR3 region: CATSMTGWDTDTQYF. The DNA for the CDR3 is TGTGCCACCAGCATGACAGGGTGGGACACAGATACGCAGTATTTT.

This clone appeared once. The J gene is TRBJ2-7, the V gene TRBV5-6; no reliable D call. The CDR3 contains 14 residues. CDR1 is SGHDT and CDR2 is YYEEEE in the germline V gene. The V and J ends lost 1 base and 2 bases respectively, with 10 bases between them. The CDR3 DNA reads as TGTGCCAGCAGCTTGTCGGCGGTCCCCTACGAGCAGTACTTC. This encodes CASSLSAVPYEQYF.